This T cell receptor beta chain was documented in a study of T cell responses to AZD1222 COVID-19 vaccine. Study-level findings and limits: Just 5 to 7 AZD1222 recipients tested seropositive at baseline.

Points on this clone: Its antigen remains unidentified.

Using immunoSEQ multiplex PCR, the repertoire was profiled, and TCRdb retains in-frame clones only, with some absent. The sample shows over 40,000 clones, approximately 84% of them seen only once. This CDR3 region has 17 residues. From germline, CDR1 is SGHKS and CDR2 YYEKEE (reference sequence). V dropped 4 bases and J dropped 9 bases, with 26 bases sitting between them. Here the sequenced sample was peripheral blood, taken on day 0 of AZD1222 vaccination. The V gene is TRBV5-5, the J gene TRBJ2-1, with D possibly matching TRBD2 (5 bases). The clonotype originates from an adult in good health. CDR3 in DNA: TGTGCCAGCAGCCCGACCCCTACTAGGACCCTTTTTGCTGAGCAGTTCTTC. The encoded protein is CASSPTPTRTLFAEQFF.